The 26 T cell receptor beta chains below all came from one sample that was sequenced in a study of blood T cell repertoires in COVID-19. Libraries were prepared by immunoSEQ multiplex PCR; TCRdb keeps only in-frame clonotypes and omits some of them. The data show a few hundred thousand clones, around 85% seen once. The sample comprised peripheral blood. These receptors all come from a woman in her late teens or twenties with acute or convalescent COVID-19.

In DNA, the CDR3 is TGTGCCAGCAGGGACGACAGGGAACCCTACTATAATTCACCCCTCCACTTT. Protein sequence: CASRDDREPYYNSPLHF. V usage is TRBV2 and J usage is TRBJ1-6, with 7 bases matching TRBD1. This CDR3 spans 17 amino acids. The V and J ends lost 6 bases and 3 bases, in that order; junction bases with no gene match: 11. Germline V gene sequence: CDR1 SNHLY, CDR2 FYNNEI.

The rearrangement uses TRBV27 and TRBJ2-7; D remains unclear. From germline, CDR1 is MNHEY and CDR2 SMNVEV (reference sequence). V lost 5 bases, J lost 2 bases, and 13 bases lay in between. This CDR3 is 14 amino acids long. CDR3 sequence: CASSPVLETYEQYF. As DNA, the CDR3 is TGTGCCAGCAGTCCCGTCCTAGAAACCTACGAGCAGTACTTC.

This rearrangement joins TRBV2 to TRBJ1-1, with D perhaps matching TRBD1 (5 bases). Germline V gene data show CDR1 as SNHLY and CDR2 as FYNNEI. The CDR3 consists of 11 residues. V was shortened by 9 bases and J by 2 bases, with 7 bases between the two germline ends. As DNA, the CDR3 is TGTGCCAGTCAGGGTAACACTGAAGCTTTCTTT. It encodes CASQGNTEAFF.

The V call is TRBV28, the J call TRBJ1-3, with 8 bases fitting TRBD1. The CDR3 has 15 residues. Looked up from germline, CDR1 is MDHEN and CDR2 is SYDVKM. V gave up 5 bases and J gave up 0 bases; unmatched junction bases: 3. The CDR3 region is CASSETGASGNTIYF. CDR3 DNA sequence: TGTGCCAGCAGTGAGACAGGGGCCTCTGGAAACACCATATATTTT.

This chain uses TRBV19 with TRBJ1-2; D is unclear. Between the trimmed V and J ends, which lost 1 base and 8 bases, there was a span of 14 bases. The V gene's germline CDR1 is LNHDA and CDR2 SQIVND (reference sequence). The CDR3 is 14 residues long. CDR3 coding DNA: TGTGCCAGTAGTATAGGGCCTCTAGCTTGGGGCTACACCTTC. Translated: CASSIGPLAWGYTF.

The gene calls are TRBV11-2 and TRBJ1-3; no clear D gene. Deletions cut 5 bases from V and 1 base from J, with 6 bases between. CDR3 length equals 13 residues. The germline V gene encodes CDR1 SGHAT and CDR2 FQNNGV. The chain's CDR3 is CASSRWSGNTIYF. The CDR3 DNA reads as TGTGCCAGCAGCCGGTGGTCTGGAAACACCATATATTTT.

V usage is TRBV12-3 or TRBV12-4 and J usage is TRBJ1-4; D remains unclear. Trimming shortened V by 4 bases and J by 5 bases, and 8 bases separated the two germline ends. The CDR3 totals 13 residues. CDR3 nucleotide sequence: TGTGCCAGCAGTTCGGGAGAAAATGAAAAACTGTTTTTT. It yields the protein CASSSGENEKLFF.

The chain joins TRBV19 to TRBJ1-2; TRBD1 matches 10 bases. Germline V lookup: CDR1 LNHDA, CDR2 SQIVND (reference sequence). The CDR3 is 15 amino acids. Trimming at V came to 6 bases and at J to 6 bases, leaving 10 bases not matched to a gene. The CDR3 reads CASSPLRDRGDGYTF. CDR3 bases: TGTGCCAGTAGCCCCCTCCGGGACAGGGGAGATGGCTACACCTTC.

This rearrangement joins TRBV24-1 to TRBJ2-2; 9 nucleotides align to TRBD1. V trimming: 3 bases; J trimming: 5 bases; junction bases outside the gene matches: 6. There are 16 residues in the CDR3. Germline V lookup: CDR1 KGHDR, CDR2 SFDVKD. The CDR3 DNA sequence: TGTGCCACCAGTGATGCGGGACAGGGATATACCGGGGAGCTGTTTTTT. Translated, it gives CATSDAGQGYTGELFF.

The chain joins TRBV7-6 to TRBJ1-2; the match to TRBD1 covers 7 bases. Germline V lookup: CDR1 SGHVS, CDR2 FNYEAQ. The CDR3 is 15 residues long. J gave up 8 bases and V 5 bases, and 14 bases lay outside the gene matches. The CDR3 reads CASSPAARQGQGYTF. In nucleotides, the CDR3 is TGTGCCAGCAGCCCCGCCGCCCGACAGGGTCAAGGCTACACCTTC.

This chain links TRBV5-1 with TRBJ2-7, with 11 bases aligning to TRBD2. J lost 2 bases, V lost 7 bases, and 11 bases had no gene match. CDR1 is SGHRS and CDR2 is YFSETQ in the germline V gene. The CDR3 contains 16 residues. The CDR3 nucleotides are TGCGCCAGCGCTTCCGGGACTAGCGGTCCTGCCTACGAGCAGTACTTC. Translation: CASASGTSGPAYEQYF.

This clone has just a few counts. The chain carries TRBV12-3 or TRBV12-4 and TRBJ1-5; tentative D call: TRBD1 (5 bases). The ends were cut back, 6 bases at V and 2 bases at J, with 5 bases in the middle. The CDR3 spans 12 residues. CDR3 DNA: TGTGCCAGCAGGACAGGCAATCAGCCCCAGCATTTT. It specifies CASRTGNQPQHF.

V and J are TRBV6-6 and TRBJ2-1, with 8 bases aligning to TRBD1. With V trimmed by 5 bases and J by 9 bases, 9 bases remained unmatched. Germline assignment: CDR1 MNHNY and CDR2 SVGAGI (reference sequence). There are 14 residues in the CDR3. DNA for the CDR3: TGTGCCAGCAGTCATACAGGGGGTTTCACTGAGCAGTTCTTC. This translates into CASSHTGGFTEQFF.

The chain recombines TRBV28 with TRBJ2-2; D not certain. Germline CDR1 reads MDHEN; CDR2 reads SYDVKM. Trimming removed 8 bases from V and 1 base from J, with 8 bases in between. There are 13 residues in the CDR3. The CDR3 DNA sequence: TGTGCCAGCGCCCCGGGGAACACCGGGGAGCTGTTTTTT. Translating it yields CASAPGNTGELFF.

V usage is TRBV7-3 and J usage is TRBJ1-2; no definite D call. Germline CDR1 and CDR2: SGHTA and FQGTGA. The V end lost 4 bases, the J end lost 8 bases, and 11 bases lay between the germline ends. The CDR3 is made up of 12 amino acids. The CDR3 spells CASSYYLTGYTF. As DNA, the CDR3 is TGTGCCAGCAGCTACTACCTAACAGGCTACACCTTC.

This chain joins TRBV30 and TRBJ2-2, with D tentatively TRBD1 (5 bases). CDR1 and CDR2 (germline): GTSNPN, SVGIG (reference sequence). The CDR3 runs to 13 residues. Trimming took off 8 bases at V and 6 bases at J, with 16 bases between the two ends. CDR3 amino acids: CALPRVWSGELFF. Here the CDR3 DNA reads TGTGCCCTCCCCAGGGTTTGGTCCGGGGAGCTGTTTTTT.

The V gene is TRBV6-2 or TRBV6-3, the J gene TRBJ2-7, with 12 bases fitting TRBD2. The CDR3 has 18 residues. Trimming at V came to 4 bases and at J to 4 bases, leaving 14 bases not matched to a gene. The germline CDR1 and CDR2 sequences are MNHEY and SVGEGT. CDR3 coding DNA: TGTGCCAGCAGTTCCTCCGGGACTAGCGGGTTCCTCGGTTACGAGCAGTACTTC. It encodes CASSSSGTSGFLGYEQYF.

This chain links TRBV28 with TRBJ1-2; 7 nucleotides match TRBD1. The J segment lost 1 base and the V segment lost 6 bases, leaving 8 bases of the junction unmatched. The CDR3 covers 15 residues. CDR1 is MDHEN, CDR2 SYDVKM, per germline. In DNA form, the CDR3 reads TGTGCCAGCAGCAAAGTCCGACAGGGTAACTATGGCTACACCTTC. Its protein is CASSKVRQGNYGYTF.

Remarks on this clone: The sample has other DNA sequences that encode this CDR3 too. This chain joins TRBV28 and TRBJ2-7; 7 bases match TRBD1. Losses at the gene ends were 6 bases for V and 4 bases for J; bases not matched to a gene: 6. This CDR3 region has 13 residues. The germline gives CDR1 MDHEN, CDR2 SYDVKM. The CDR3 is CASRRPTGYEQYF. DNA for the CDR3: TGTGCCAGCAGGCGCCCGACAGGGTACGAGCAGTACTTC.

This sequence joins TRBV6-6 and TRBJ2-7; D is ambiguous. Trimming removed 1 base from V and 3 bases from J, with 4 bases in between. Germline values: CDR1 MNHNY, CDR2 SVGAGI (reference sequence). The CDR3 contains 12 residues. The CDR3 loop reads CASSYFSYEQYF. CDR3 in DNA: TGTGCCAGCAGTTACTTCAGCTACGAGCAGTACTTC.

The chain links TRBV19 to TRBJ1-5; D possibly corresponds to TRBD1 (6 bases). CDR1 and CDR2 from the germline V gene are LNHDA and SQIVND (reference sequence). This CDR3 comprises 16 residues. Between the trimmed V and J ends, which lost 3 bases and 0 bases, there was a span of 12 bases. CDR3 amino acids: CASSMPGEDSNQPQHF. The CDR3 nucleotides are TGTGCCAGTAGTATGCCAGGGGAAGATAGCAATCAGCCCCAGCATTTT.

This chain connects TRBV30 to TRBJ2-1; 7 bases fit TRBD2. Germline loops: CDR1 GTSNPN, CDR2 SVGIG (reference sequence). This CDR3 spans 16 amino acids. V lost 3 bases to trimming and J lost 4 bases; unmatched junction nucleotides: 12. CDR3 residues: CAWSFIIAGPYNEQFF. CDR3 nucleotides: TGTGCCTGGAGCTTCATCATAGCGGGTCCGTACAATGAGCAGTTCTTC.

The rearrangement joins TRBV27 to TRBJ2-7, with D unresolved. CDR3 size: 14 residues. V was shortened by 5 bases and J by 3 bases, with 14 bases between the two germline ends. Germline lookup yields CDR1 MNHEY and CDR2 SMNVEV (reference sequence). CDR3 residues: CASSPQSTLYEQYF. The CDR3 DNA sequence: TGTGCCAGCAGTCCACAGTCGACCCTCTACGAGCAGTACTTC.

This chain uses TRBV15 with TRBJ2-5; D perhaps matches TRBD2 (5 bases). Germline CDR1 is LNHNV and CDR2 is YYDKDF (reference sequence). This CDR3 contains 12 residues. Trimming pared 4 bases from V and 4 bases from J, leaving 7 bases between. The CDR3 nucleotides read TGTGCCACCAGCAACCGGGGAGAGACCCAGTACTTC. This codes for CATSNRGETQYF.

This sequence joins TRBV7-2 and TRBJ2-1; D is uncertain. Germline V gene sequence: CDR1 SGHTA, CDR2 FQGNSA. The CDR3 is 15 amino acids. Trimming cost V 3 bases and J 4 bases, with 13 bases left between them. The chain's CDR3 is CASSFFSDSYNEQFF. CDR3 in DNA: TGTGCCAGCAGCTTTTTCTCAGATTCGTACAATGAGCAGTTCTTC.

J is TRBJ1-6 and V is TRBV6-6; D ambiguous. This CDR3 is 16 amino acids long. CDR1 MNHNY and CDR2 SVGAGI come from the germline V gene (reference sequence). Trimming shortened V by 5 bases and J by 5 bases, and 16 bases separated the two germline ends. CDR3 region: CASSLGGPVNNSPLHF. Written as DNA, the CDR3 is TGTGCCAGCAGTCTCGGTGGGCCAGTAAATAATTCACCCCTCCACTTT.